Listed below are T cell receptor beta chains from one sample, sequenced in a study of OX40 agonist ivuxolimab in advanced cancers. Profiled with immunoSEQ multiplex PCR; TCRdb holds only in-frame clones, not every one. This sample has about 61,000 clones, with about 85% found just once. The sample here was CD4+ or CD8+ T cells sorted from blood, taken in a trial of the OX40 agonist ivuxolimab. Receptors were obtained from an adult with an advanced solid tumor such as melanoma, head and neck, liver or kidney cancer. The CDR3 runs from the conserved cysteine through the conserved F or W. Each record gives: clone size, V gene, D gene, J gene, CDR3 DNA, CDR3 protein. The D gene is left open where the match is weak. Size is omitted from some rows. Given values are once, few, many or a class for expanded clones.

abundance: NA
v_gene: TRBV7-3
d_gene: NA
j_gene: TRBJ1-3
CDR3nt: TGTGCCAGCAGCTCGGAGGGAAGAACCTCTGGAAACACCATATATTTT
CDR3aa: CASSSEGRTSGNTIYF

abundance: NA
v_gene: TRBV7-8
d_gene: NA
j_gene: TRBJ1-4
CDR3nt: TGTGCCAGCAGCGGCAGGGTGGGAAAACTGTTTTTT
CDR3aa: CASSGRVGKLFF

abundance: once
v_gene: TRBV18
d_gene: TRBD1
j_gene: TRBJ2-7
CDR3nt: TGTGCCAGCTCCCCAGCCACAGGGGGTCCCTACGAGCAGCACTTC
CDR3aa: CASSPATGGPYEQHF

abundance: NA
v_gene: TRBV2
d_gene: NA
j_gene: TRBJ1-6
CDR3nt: TGTGCCAGCAGTCGGGGAGGCAATTCACCCCTCCACTTT
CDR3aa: CASSRGGNSPLHF

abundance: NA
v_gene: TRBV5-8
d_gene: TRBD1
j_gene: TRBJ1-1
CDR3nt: TGTGCCAGCAGCCCCGGGGACAGGGTAACTGAAGCTTTCTTT
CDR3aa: CASSPGDRVTEAFF

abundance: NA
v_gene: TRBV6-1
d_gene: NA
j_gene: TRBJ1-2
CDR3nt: TGTGCCAGCAGTGAAGCGTCCACTGCTAACTATGGCTACACCTTC
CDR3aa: CASSEASTANYGYTF

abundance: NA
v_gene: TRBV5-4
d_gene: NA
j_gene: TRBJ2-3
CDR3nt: TGTGCCAGCAGCTTGGGGGGGGCTAGCACAGATACGCAGTATTTT
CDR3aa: CASSLGGASTDTQYF

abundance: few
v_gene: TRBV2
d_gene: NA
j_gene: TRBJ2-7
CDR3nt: TGTGCCAGCAGTGCTCAGGGTTTAAACTACGAGCAGTACTTC
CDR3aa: CASSAQGLNYEQYF

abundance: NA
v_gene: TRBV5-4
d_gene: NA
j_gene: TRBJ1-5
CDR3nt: TGTGCCAGCAGCCCGTGGGGAAAAAATCAGCCCCAGCATTTT
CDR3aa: CASSPWGKNQPQHF

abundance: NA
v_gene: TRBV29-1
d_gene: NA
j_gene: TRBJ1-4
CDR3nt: TGCAGCGTTGGTTACAAGGTGGATGGTCTGTTTTTT
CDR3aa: CSVGYKVDGLFF

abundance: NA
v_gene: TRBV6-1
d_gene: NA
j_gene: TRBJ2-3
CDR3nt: TGTGCCAGCAGTCCAGGGTACACAGATACGCAGTATTTT
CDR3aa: CASSPGYTDTQYF

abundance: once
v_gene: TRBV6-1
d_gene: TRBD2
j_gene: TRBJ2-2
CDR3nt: TGTGCCAGCAGGGAGACTAGCGCGGTCTTCGGGGAGCTGTTTTTT
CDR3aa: CASRETSAVFGELFF

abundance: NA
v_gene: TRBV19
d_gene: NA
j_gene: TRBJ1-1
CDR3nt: TGTGCCAGTAGGGTAGGCCCCAGGGCTTTCTTT
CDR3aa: CASRVGPRAFF

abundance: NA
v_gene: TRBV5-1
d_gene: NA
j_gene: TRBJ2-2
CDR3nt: TGCGCCAGCAGCTTGGGGGGCCGTCGTGGGACCGGGGAGCTGTTTTTT
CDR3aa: CASSLGGRRGTGELFF